The T cell receptor (beta chain) under discussion was sequenced for a study of regulatory T cells in long-lasting Graves disease. Study-wide points: The small sample size may have reduced accuracy. Samples came from peripheral blood alone, without thyroid tissue.

With 3 bases clipped from V and 3 bases from J, the junction kept 7 bases outside the gene matches. Germline V gene sequence: CDR1 SEHNR, CDR2 FQNEAQ (reference sequence). The CDR3 totals 15 residues. This clonotype has more than one count but fewer than ten. What it recognizes is unknown. Both iRepertoire HTBI primers and Arm-PCR of CDR3 regions were used to build the TCR beta libraries. TCRdb re-called the multiplex PCR reads with MiXCR, one entry per CDR3 protein. The top ten clones hold around 7% of a sample with some 470,000 distinct CDR3 sequences, 20% to 25% of them seen once. Time point here: persistent/refractory GD, antithyroid drugs over 5 years with positive TRAb. Construction of the TCR library relied on RNA isolated from PBMCs. As collected, the peripheral blood samples measured about 8.1 milliliters each and went into EDTA tubes.

The V and J genes are TRBV7-9 and TRBJ2-7; 8 bases line up with TRBD2. The material sequenced was peripheral blood mononuclear cells (PBMCs), taken when the disease was refractory, from a patient treated with antithyroid drugs. This sequence originates from a female donor with Graves disease. CDR3 sequence reads: CASSLGGGGFYEQYF. The DNA for the CDR3 is TGTGCCAGCAGCTTGGGCGGCGGGGGGTTCTACGAGCAGTACTTC.